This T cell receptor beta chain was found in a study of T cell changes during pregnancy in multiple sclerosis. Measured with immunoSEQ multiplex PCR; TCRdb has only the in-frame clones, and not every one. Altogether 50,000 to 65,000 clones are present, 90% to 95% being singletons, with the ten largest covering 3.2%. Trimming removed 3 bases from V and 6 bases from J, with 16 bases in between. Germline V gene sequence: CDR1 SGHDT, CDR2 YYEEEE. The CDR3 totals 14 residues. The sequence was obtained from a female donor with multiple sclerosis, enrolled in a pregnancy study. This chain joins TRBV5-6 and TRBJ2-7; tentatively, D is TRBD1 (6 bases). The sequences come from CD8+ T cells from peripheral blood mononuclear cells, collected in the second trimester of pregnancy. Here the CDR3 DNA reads TGTGCCAGCAGCTACACAGGGAGTTCGTCCGAGCAGTACTTC. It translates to CASSYTGSSSEQYF.